This record covers a single T cell receptor (beta chain). What it binds is unknown. TCRdb's table, derived via immunoSEQ multiplex PCR, lists solely in-frame clones and lacks some. This sample has approximately 10,000 clones, with around four fifths found just once. The ends were cut back, 0 bases at V and 0 bases at J, with 6 bases in the middle. Germline V gene data show CDR1 as MRHNA and CDR2 as SNTAGT. The CDR3 loop spans 16 amino acids. Patients got ipilimumab 1 mg/kg beginning 14 to 28 days post-transplant. Through week 26, nivolumab 3 mg/kg IV was given weeks 1, 4, 7, 10, then biweekly. The data are from a study of ipilimumab plus nivolumab after autologous stem cell transplantation. Overall study context: Median doses per patient: about five ipilimumab, under 10 nivolumab.

Study-level results: The authors say TCR, Treg and microbiome findings warrant further study.

Sequencing was performed on PBMCs, taken in a trial of ipilimumab plus nivolumab as post-transplant consolidation. This receptor was identified in a male donor with diffuse large B-cell lymphoma. V gene TRBV6-4 combines with J gene TRBJ2-6; the D is unclear. The CDR3 is CASSDSINSGANVLTF. DNA of the CDR3: TGTGCCAGCAGTGACTCGATAAACTCTGGGGCCAACGTCCTGACTTTC.